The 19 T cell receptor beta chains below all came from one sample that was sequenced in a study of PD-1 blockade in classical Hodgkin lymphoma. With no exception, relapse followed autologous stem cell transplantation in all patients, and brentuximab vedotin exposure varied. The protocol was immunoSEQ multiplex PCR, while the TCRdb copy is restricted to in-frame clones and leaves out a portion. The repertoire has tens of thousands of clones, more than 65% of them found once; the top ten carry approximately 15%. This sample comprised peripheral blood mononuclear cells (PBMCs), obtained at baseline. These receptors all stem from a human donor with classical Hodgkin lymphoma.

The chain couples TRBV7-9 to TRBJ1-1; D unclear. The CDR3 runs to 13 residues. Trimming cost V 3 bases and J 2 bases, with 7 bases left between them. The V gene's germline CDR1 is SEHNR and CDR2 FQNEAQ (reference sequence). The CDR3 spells CASSLHGNTEAFF. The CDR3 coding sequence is TGTGCCAGCAGCTTGCACGGTAACACTGAAGCTTTCTTT.

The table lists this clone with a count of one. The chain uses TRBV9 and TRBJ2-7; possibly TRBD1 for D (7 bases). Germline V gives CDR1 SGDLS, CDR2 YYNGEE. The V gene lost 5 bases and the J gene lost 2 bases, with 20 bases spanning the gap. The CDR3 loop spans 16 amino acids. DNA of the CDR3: TGTGCCAGCAGTCTAGGTGGGGGGACAGCCACCTACGAGCAGTACTTC. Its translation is CASSLGGGTATYEQYF.

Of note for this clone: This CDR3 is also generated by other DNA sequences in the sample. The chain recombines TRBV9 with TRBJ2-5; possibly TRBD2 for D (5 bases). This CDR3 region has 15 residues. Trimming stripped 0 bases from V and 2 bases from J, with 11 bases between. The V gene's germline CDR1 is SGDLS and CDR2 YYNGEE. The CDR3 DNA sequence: TGTGCCAGCAGCGTAGCAGGAGGTCCGCAAGAGACCCAGTACTTC. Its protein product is CASSVAGGPQETQYF.

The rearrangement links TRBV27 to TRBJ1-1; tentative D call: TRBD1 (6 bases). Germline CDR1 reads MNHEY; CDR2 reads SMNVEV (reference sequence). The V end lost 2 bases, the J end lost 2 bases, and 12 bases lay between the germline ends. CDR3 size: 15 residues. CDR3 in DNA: TGTGCCAGCAGTTTAATGACAGGACTAAACACTGAAGCTTTCTTT. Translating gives CASSLMTGLNTEAFF.

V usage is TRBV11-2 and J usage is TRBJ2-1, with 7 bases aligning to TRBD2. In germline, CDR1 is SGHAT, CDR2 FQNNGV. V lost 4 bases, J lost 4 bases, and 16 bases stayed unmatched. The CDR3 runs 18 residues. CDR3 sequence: CASSSNRRDLADYNEQFF. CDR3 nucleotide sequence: TGTGCCAGCAGCTCCAATCGCCGGGACCTAGCGGATTACAATGAGCAGTTCTTC.

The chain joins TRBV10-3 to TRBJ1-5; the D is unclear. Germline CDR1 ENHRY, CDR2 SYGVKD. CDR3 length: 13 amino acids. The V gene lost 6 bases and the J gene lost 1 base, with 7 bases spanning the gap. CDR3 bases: TGTGCCATCAGGCCGGACAGCAATCAGCCCCAGCATTTT. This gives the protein CAIRPDSNQPQHF.

The CDR3, as DNA: TGTGCCAGCTCACCCTCCAGCGGGAGCCCCTACGAGCAGTACGTC. Translation: CASSPSSGSPYEQYV. The chain employs TRBV18 and TRBJ2-7; 8 positions match TRBD2. CDR1 is KGHSH and CDR2 is LQKENI in the germline V gene. Trimming at V came to 3 bases and at J to 2 bases, leaving 6 bases not matched to a gene. CDR3 size: 15 residues.

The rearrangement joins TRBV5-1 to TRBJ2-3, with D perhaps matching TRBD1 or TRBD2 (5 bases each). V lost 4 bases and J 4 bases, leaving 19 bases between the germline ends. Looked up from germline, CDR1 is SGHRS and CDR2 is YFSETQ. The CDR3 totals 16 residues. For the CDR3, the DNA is TGCGCCAGCAGCACGGGGACCTTGGTGGTCGCAGATACGCAGTATTTT. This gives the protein CASSTGTLVVADTQYF.

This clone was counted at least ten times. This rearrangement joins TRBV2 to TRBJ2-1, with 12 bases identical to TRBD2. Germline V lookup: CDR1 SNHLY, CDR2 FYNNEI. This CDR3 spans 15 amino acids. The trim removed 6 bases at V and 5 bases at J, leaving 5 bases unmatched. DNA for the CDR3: TGTGCCAGCAGGATGACTAGCGGGAGAGACAATGAGCAGTTCTTC. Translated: CASRMTSGRDNEQFF.

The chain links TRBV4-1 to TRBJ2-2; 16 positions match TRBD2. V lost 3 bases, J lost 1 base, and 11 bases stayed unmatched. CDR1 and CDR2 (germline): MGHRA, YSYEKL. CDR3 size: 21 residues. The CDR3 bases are TGCGCCAGCAGCCAGCCGGGACTAGCGGGAGGGCCCTTACTGAACACCGGGGAGCTGTTTTTT. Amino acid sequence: CASSQPGLAGGPLLNTGELFF.

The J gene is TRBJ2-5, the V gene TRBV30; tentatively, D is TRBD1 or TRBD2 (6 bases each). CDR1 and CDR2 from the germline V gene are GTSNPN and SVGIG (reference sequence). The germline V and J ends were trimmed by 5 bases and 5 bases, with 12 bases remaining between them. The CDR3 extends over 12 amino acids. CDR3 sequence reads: CAWAWGAETQYF. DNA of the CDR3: TGTGCCTGGGCCTGGGGGGCGGAGACCCAGTACTTC.

The CDR3 coding sequence is TGTGCCAGCAGCTTATGGGAGGGAACTGAAGCTTTCTTT. It codes for CASSLWEGTEAFF. The J gene is TRBJ1-1, the V gene TRBV11-3; the D is unclear. The CDR3 runs to 13 residues. Trimming removed 2 bases at V and 5 bases at J, with 9 bases between. CDR1 is SGHNT and CDR2 is YENEEA in the germline V gene.

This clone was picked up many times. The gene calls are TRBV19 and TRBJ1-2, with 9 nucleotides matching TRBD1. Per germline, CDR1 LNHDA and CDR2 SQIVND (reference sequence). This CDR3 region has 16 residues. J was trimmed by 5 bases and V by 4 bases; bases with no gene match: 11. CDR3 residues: CASSNPGQGRRYGYTF. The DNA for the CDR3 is TGTGCCAGTAGTAATCCGGGACAGGGACGGAGGTATGGCTACACCTTC.

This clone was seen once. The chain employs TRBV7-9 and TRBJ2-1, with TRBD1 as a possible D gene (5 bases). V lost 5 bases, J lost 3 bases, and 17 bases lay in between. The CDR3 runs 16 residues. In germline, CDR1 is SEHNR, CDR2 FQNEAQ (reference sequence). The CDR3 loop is CASSPRPGPGYNEQFF. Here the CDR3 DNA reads TGTGCCAGCAGCCCAAGGCCAGGGCCAGGCTACAATGAGCAGTTCTTC.

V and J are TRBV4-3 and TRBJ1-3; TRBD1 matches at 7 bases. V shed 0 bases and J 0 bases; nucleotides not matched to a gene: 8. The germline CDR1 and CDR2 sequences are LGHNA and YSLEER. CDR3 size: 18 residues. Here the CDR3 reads CASSQEDGTADSGNTIYF. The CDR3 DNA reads TGCGCCAGCAGCCAAGAGGACGGGACAGCAGACTCTGGAAACACCATATATTTT.

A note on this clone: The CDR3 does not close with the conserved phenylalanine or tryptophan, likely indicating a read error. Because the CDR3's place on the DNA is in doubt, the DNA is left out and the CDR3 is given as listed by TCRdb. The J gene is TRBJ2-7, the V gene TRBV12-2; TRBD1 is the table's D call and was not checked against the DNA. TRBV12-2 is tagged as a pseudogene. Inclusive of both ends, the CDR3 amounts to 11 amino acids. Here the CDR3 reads CASPQKQGIFL.

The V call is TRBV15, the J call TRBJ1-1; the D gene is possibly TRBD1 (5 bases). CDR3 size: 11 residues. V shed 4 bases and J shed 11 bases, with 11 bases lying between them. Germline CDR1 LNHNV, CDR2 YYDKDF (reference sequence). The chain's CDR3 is CATSNQGEAFF. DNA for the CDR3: TGTGCCACCAGCAACCAGGGAGAGGCTTTCTTT.

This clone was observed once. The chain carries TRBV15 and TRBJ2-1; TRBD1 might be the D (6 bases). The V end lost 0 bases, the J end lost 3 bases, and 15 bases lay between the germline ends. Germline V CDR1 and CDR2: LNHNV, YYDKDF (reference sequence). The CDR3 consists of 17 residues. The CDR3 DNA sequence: TGTGCCACCAGCAGAGACCCAGGGGAGTGGGGCTACAATGAGCAGTTCTTC. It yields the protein CATSRDPGEWGYNEQFF.

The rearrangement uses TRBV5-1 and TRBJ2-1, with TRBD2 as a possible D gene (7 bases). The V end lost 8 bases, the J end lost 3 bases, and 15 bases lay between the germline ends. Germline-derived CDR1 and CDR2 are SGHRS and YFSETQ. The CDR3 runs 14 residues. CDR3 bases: TGCGCCAGTGGGGGCGGGAGTTTCTACAATGAGCAGTTCTTC. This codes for CASGGGSFYNEQFF. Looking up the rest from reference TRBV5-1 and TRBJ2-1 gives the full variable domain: KAGVTQTPRYLIKTRGQQVTLSCSPISGHRSVSWYQQTPGQGLQFLFEYFSETQRNKGNFPGRFSGRQFSNSRSEMNVSTLELGDSALYLCASGGGSFYNEQFFGPGTRLTVL.